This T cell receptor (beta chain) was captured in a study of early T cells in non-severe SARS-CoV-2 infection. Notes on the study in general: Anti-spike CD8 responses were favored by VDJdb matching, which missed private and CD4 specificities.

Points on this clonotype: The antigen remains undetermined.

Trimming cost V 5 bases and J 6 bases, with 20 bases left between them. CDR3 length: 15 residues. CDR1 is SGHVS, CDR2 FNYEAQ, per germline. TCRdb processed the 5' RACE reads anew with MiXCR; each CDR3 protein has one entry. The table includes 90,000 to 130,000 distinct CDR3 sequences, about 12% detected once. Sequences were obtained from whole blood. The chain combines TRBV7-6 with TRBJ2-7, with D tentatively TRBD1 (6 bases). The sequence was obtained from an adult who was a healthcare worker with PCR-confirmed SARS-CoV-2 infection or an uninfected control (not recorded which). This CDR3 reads CASSLSTTGLGEQYF. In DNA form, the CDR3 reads TGTGCCAGCAGCCTCTCTACGACAGGACTGGGCGAGCAGTACTTC. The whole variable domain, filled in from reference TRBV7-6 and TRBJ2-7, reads GAGVSQSPRYKVTKRGQDVALRCDPISGHVSLYWYRQALGQGPEFLTYFNYEAQQDKSGLPNDRFSAERPEGSISTLTIQRTEQRDSAMYRCASSLSTTGLGEQYFGPGTRLTVT.